This paragraph reports one T cell receptor beta chain. In this sample, this clonotype turned up a few times. It lacks a known antigen. Base quality data are lacking; no much larger clone is found one base away. This entry is derived from a study of identical twins (dated by TCRdb to 2016 to 2017). Some background on the complete study: The study deep-sequenced TCR alpha and beta repertoires from monozygotic twins, unrelated adults of various ages and cord blood to test whether fetal clonotypes persist. To rule out contamination, the twin experiments were replicated at different times with different library preparation protocols.

Every donor in the study was a healthy Caucasian. Three pairs of female monozygotic twins, all aged roughly 18 to 29 years, made up the twin cohort. CD4+ and CD8+ T cell populations were isolated with positive isolation kits from Invitrogen. Overall study results and their limits: The excess sharing between twins in beta out-of-frame sequences was weaker because fewer shared sequences reduced the signal-to-noise ratio. In monozygotic twins, out-of-frame TCR alpha sharing was systematically underestimated by recombination models, although the models agreed with sharing between unrelated individuals. Abundant cord blood beta clonotypes had fewer insertions, young adult naive repertoires showed a similar but weaker trend, and memory repertoires showed no such trend. Zero-insertion analyses could be partly confounded by invariant T cells such as MAIT and iNKT, though diverse VJ usage argued against such confounding for most clonotypes. Because the same donors could not be followed over many years, conclusions were based on cross-sectional statistical analysis. Compared with coincidental sharing between unrelated individuals, an excess of low generation-probability sequences was observed among out-of-frame TCR alpha sequences shared between twins.

The library was generated by 5' RACE. Sequencing was performed on an Illumina HiSeq 2000. Template switching added a universal primer binding site, and the final cDNA carried a unique molecular identifier that allowed TCR cDNA molecules to be counted accurately. Specific primers in the conserved constant-segment region were used to synthesize first-strand cDNA for the TCR alpha and beta chains. Each cDNA library was double barcoded, with a SMART-Mk sample barcode plus Illumina barcodes, to control for contamination. Two successive PCR steps introduced TruSeq adapter sequences along with Illumina sample barcodes. Sequencing of the TCR alpha and beta cDNA libraries was done on the Illumina HiSeq platform using custom primers. Per the source publication's procedure: MiGEC was used to process raw reads and extract unique molecular identifiers, and MiXCR was used to find CDR3 positions. Recombination models were inferred per individual with the repgenHMM and IGoR tools using an EM algorithm. The tcR package in R was used for shared clonotype analysis, with sharing normalized by the product of cloneset sizes. To study raw recombination free of thymic and clonal selection effects, out-of-frame nonproductive sequences were analyzed. TCRdb's own reprocessing of the public reads used fastp at Q25 and MiXCR and kept productive beta chains. Entries that share a CDR3 protein sequence are merged under the most common genes and DNA. TCRdb assigned the V and J calls; the authors' analysis was not used. The sample table shows around 490,000 distinct CDR3 sequences, and more than 20% are seen once. The ten top clones hold 0.4% to 0.6% of the sample.

The same sample was also used in a study of yellow fever vaccine responses in identical twins. As described in the second report: According to the authors, the vaccine-induced T cell response in identical twins seemed to be partly convergent and partly specific to each individual. The study precisely tracked vaccine-responding T cell clones in identical twins.

Specimen: CD4+ T cells sorted from blood. This sequence originates from a young woman in good health.

The CDR3 region reads CASSYTGRSKNIQYF. The nucleotides are TGTGCCAGCAGTTACACAGGAAGATCCAAAAACATTCAGTACTTC. This sequence uses TRBV12-3 or TRBV12-4 and TRBJ2-4, with a weak D call of TRBD1 (5 bases match). Cut back by 4 bases and 2 bases, the V and J ends lie 12 bases apart. The CDR3 spans 15 residues, from the cysteine through the phenylalanine. Only the CDR3 portion is preserved as DNA: 45 bases, with reading frame beginning at the first base.